This TCR beta chain was retrieved from a study of T cells in Graves' hyperthyroidism and ophthalmopathy. This clonotype was observed many times. Its antigen is undetermined. PBMCs were collected from an approximately 10 ml volume of fresh peripheral blood. TCR beta CDR3 sequences were amplified from RNA transcripts. First-round RT-PCR with HTBI primers amplified the TCR CDR3 region. One entry per CDR3 protein results from TCRdb running MiXCR on the multiplex PCR reads. Here the sample spans hundreds of thousands of distinct CDR3 sequences, roughly 21% being singletons. General observations from the study: Ophthalmopathy could be told apart from stable hyperthyroidism with a 13 V-J model. Model output signaled ophthalmopathy a median roughly 6.5 months ahead of onset. Blood samples included most of the expanded thyroid clonotypes exceeding 0.001.

The source is a man in his forties with Graves' ophthalmopathy. What was sequenced was blood.

The CDR3 loop reads CASSFQRQRNEKLFF. CDR3 nucleotides: TGTGCCAGCAGTTTTCAACGGCAGAGAAATGAAAAACTGTTTTTT. This sequence joins TRBV12-3 or TRBV12-4 and TRBJ1-4; no clear D. The CDR3 runs 15 residues. Trimming stripped 3 bases from V and 5 bases from J, with 13 bases between.